These 28 T cell receptor beta chains were sequenced from one sample in a study of molecular identifiers for immune sequencing clone quantification. MiXCR, run by TCRdb on the PCR reads, gives a single entry per CDR3 protein. The data contain roughly 90,000 distinct CDR3 sequences, 25% of them singletons. The sequencing sample was made of naive CD8+ T cells from blood, with Jurkat cell RNA spiked in. Subset specified: FACS-sorted CD8+CD4-CCR7+CD45RA+ naive T cells. The receptors stem from a human donor in good health. Some libraries in this study had Jurkat cell RNA spiked in.

The V gene is TRBV4-3, the J gene TRBJ2-2; TRBD1 is a possible D gene (6 bases). Looked up from germline, CDR1 is LGHNA and CDR2 is YSLEER. V gave up 0 bases and J gave up 4 bases, with 9 bases separating them. This CDR3 region has 15 residues. Here the CDR3 DNA reads TGCGCCAGCAGCCAAGAGATGGACAGCACCGGGGAGCTGTTTTTT. The encoded protein is CASSQEMDSTGELFF.

Concerning this clonotype itself: With a much larger clone just one base away, this may be a read error. The V and J genes are TRBV3-1 and TRBJ2-7; no firm D call. The CDR3 loop spans 13 amino acids. V lost 1 base and J 7 bases, leaving 11 bases between the germline ends. CDR1 and CDR2 (germline): LGHDT, YNNKEL (reference sequence). CDR3 DNA sequence: TGTGCCAGCAGCCAAGGTCCTGCGAGGGAGCAGTACTTC. Translated, it gives CASSQGPAREQYF.

The sample holds many counts of this clonotype. The chain employs TRBV13 and TRBJ2-2; the D call may be TRBD1 or TRBD2 (5 bases each). Trimming removed 4 bases from V and 2 bases from J, with 8 bases in between. Germline CDR1 and CDR2: PRHDT and FYEKMQ (reference sequence). CDR3 length: 14 amino acids. The CDR3 region is CASSSGTNTGELFF. The CDR3 DNA reads as TGTGCCAGCAGCTCCGGGACCAACACCGGGGAGCTGTTTTTT.

This clonotype appeared a few times. V is TRBV7-9 and J is TRBJ1-2; 7 nucleotides match TRBD1. V lost 3 bases and J lost 4; bases outside the gene matches: 2. The germline gives CDR1 SEHNR, CDR2 FQNEAQ (reference sequence). The CDR3 contains 13 residues. For the CDR3, the DNA is TGTGCCAGCAGCTTTCCAGGGGGCTATGGCTACACCTTC. Amino acids: CASSFPGGYGYTF.

The V and J genes are TRBV30 and TRBJ2-3; no firm D call. Trimming shortened V by 3 bases and J by 3 bases, and 7 bases separated the two germline ends. CDR1 is GTSNPN and CDR2 is SVGIG in the germline V gene (reference sequence). This CDR3 has 12 residues. The CDR3 region is CAWSALTDTQYF. CDR3 nucleotide sequence: TGTGCCTGGAGCGCTTTAACAGATACGCAGTATTTT.

The J gene is TRBJ1-5, the V gene TRBV11-2; the D gene is possibly TRBD1 (6 bases). This CDR3 is 17 amino acids long. From germline, CDR1 is SGHAT and CDR2 FQNNGV. V lost 4 bases, J lost 2 bases, and 18 bases lay in between. This chain's CDR3 is CASSSGQTAAGNQPQHF. CDR3 coding DNA: TGTGCCAGCAGCTCCGGACAGACTGCGGCGGGCAATCAGCCCCAGCATTTT.

The rearrangement uses TRBV5-8 and TRBJ1-1; no clear D gene. Germline V CDR1 and CDR2: SGHTS, YDEGEE. V lost 5 bases and J 1 base, leaving 9 bases between the germline ends. The CDR3 is 13 amino acids. In DNA, the CDR3 is TGTGCCAGCAGGCCGGACGGGAACACTGAAGCTTTCTTT. It specifies CASRPDGNTEAFF.

Comments on this clonotype: The junction does not match germline at one end; this may be a read error. The rearrangement joins TRBV4-1 to TRBJ2-7; possibly TRBD1 for D (5 bases). CDR1 and CDR2 (germline): MGHRA, YSYEKL. The CDR3 is 15 residues long. The CDR3 is CTSSQVPQGPYEQYF. DNA of the CDR3: TGCACCAGCAGCCAAGTCCCGCAGGGCCCCTACGAGCAGTACTTC.

In its sample, this clonotype was seen once. This chain connects TRBV7-9 to TRBJ1-4; D is uncertain. V was cut by 5 bases and J by 5 bases, with 9 bases left in between. Germline loops: CDR1 SEHNR, CDR2 FQNEAQ (reference sequence). The CDR3 spans 13 residues. DNA for the CDR3: TGTGCCAGCAGCCCCTCCGGGAATGAAAAACTGTTTTTT. Protein product: CASSPSGNEKLFF. The full variable domain, its missing parts supplied by reference TRBV7-9 and TRBJ1-4, is DTGVSQNPRHKITKRGQNVTFRCDPISEHNRLYWYRQTLGQGPEFLTYFQNEAQLEKSRLLSDRFSAERPKGSFSTLEIQRTEQGDSAMYLCASSPSGNEKLFFGSGTQLSVL.

This clonotype was observed a few times. The gene calls are TRBV19 and TRBJ2-3; possibly TRBD1 or TRBD2 for D (5 bases each). The CDR3 is 15 amino acids. V dropped 10 bases and J dropped 1 base, with 18 bases sitting between them. Germline loops: CDR1 LNHDA, CDR2 SQIVND (reference sequence). The CDR3 protein is CATRRAGRGTDTQYF. CDR3 nucleotide sequence: TGTGCCACCCGCCGGGCGGGCAGGGGCACAGATACGCAGTATTTT. Looking up the rest from reference TRBV19 and TRBJ2-3 gives the full variable domain: DGGITQSPKYLFRKEGQNVTLSCEQNLNHDAMYWYRQDPGQGLRLIYYSQIVNDFQKGDIAEGYSVSREKKESFPLTVTSAQKNPTAFYLCATRRAGRGTDTQYFGPGTRLTVL.

This clonotype showed up just a few times. The CDR3, as DNA: TGCGCCAGCAGCCAAGGGCCTGGGGGTTACGAGCAGTACTTC. Translating it yields CASSQGPGGYEQYF. This chain joins TRBV4-1 and TRBJ2-7; either TRBD1 or TRBD2 may supply D (5 bases each). V gave up 1 base and J gave up 4 bases, with 11 bases separating them. CDR1 is MGHRA and CDR2 is YSYEKL in the germline V gene. The CDR3 extends over 14 amino acids.

This clonotype was seen at least ten times. The chain carries TRBV28 and TRBJ2-7; D is unclear. CDR1 and CDR2 (germline): MDHEN, SYDVKM. V lost 5 bases and J lost 2, with 10 bases in between. This CDR3 has 13 residues. The CDR3 DNA sequence: TGTGCCAGCAGTACTGATAAGCCCTACGAGCAGTACTTC. It translates to CASSTDKPYEQYF.

Ten or more counts support this clonotype. The gene calls are TRBV11-2 and TRBJ2-3; 9 bases agree with TRBD1. Germline trimming cut 5 bases from V and 1 base from J; bases unmatched to any gene: 7. CDR1 is SGHAT and CDR2 is FQNNGV in the germline V gene. The CDR3 spans 16 residues. CDR3 loop: CASSEGQGTGTDTQYF. The CDR3 DNA reads as TGTGCCAGCAGCGAGGGACAGGGAACGGGCACAGATACGCAGTATTTT.

At least ten counts were recorded for this clonotype. V and J are TRBV19 and TRBJ2-1; tentatively, D is TRBD1 (7 bases). V lost 1 base and J lost 9, with 16 bases in between. There are 15 residues in the CDR3. Germline CDR1 reads LNHDA; CDR2 reads SQIVND (reference sequence). CDR3 amino acids: CASSIGQGLGSEQFF. CDR3 DNA: TGTGCCAGTAGTATAGGACAGGGACTCGGCAGTGAGCAGTTCTTC.

This clonotype occurred many times. This chain joins TRBV5-1 and TRBJ2-3; 8 positions match TRBD2. V gave up 6 bases and J gave up 1 base; unmatched junction bases: 7. The CDR3 totals 15 residues. The germline CDR1 and CDR2 sequences are SGHRS and YFSETQ. Written as DNA, the CDR3 is TGCGCCAGCAAGTGGGTAGCGGGACGCACAGATACGCAGTATTTT. Translation gives CASKWVAGRTDTQYF.

As to this clonotype: This may be a read error, as it is one base from a much larger clone. The rearrangement joins TRBV20-1 to TRBJ2-7; unclear D gene. This CDR3 is 13 amino acids long. Germline lookup yields CDR1 DFQATT and CDR2 SNEGSKA (reference sequence). The CDR3 loop is CSARWPASYKQYF. The CDR3 nucleotides read TGCAGTGCTAGGTGGCCAGCATCCTACAAGCAGTACTTC.

To note about this clonotype: Here the CDR3 omits its conserved ending phenylalanine or tryptophan, so a read error is the likely source. This chain joins TRBV7-9 and TRBJ2-7, with 8 bases aligning to TRBD2. This CDR3 is 16 amino acids long. Germline CDR1 SEHNR, CDR2 FQNEAQ (reference sequence). V lost 5 bases, J lost 1 base, and 10 bases stayed unmatched. Here the CDR3 reads CASSPTGGAHSYEQYL. The DNA of the CDR3 is TGTGCCAGCAGCCCCACCGGGGGGGCCCATTCCTACGAGCAGTACTTA.

With regard to this clonotype: A much larger clone lies a single base off, so this may be a read error. The chain links TRBV4-3 to TRBJ2-5, with D possibly TRBD2 on 5 matching bases. Trimming took off 0 bases at V and 4 bases at J, with 6 bases between the two ends. CDR1 is LGHNA, CDR2 YSLEER, per germline. This CDR3 is 13 amino acids long. This chain's CDR3 is CASSQEGVETQYF. For the CDR3, the DNA is TGCGCCAGCAGCCAAGAGGGAGTAGAGACCCAGTACTTC.

The chain uses TRBV6-2 or TRBV6-3 and TRBJ2-1; TRBD1 is a possible D gene (7 bases). The V gene lost 6 bases and the J gene lost 7 bases, with 16 bases spanning the gap. Germline CDR1 and CDR2: MNHEY and SVGEGT. The CDR3 has 14 residues. The CDR3 sequence: CASRIGGGMNEQFF. The CDR3 region has the DNA TGTGCCAGCAGGATAGGGGGCGGGATGAATGAGCAGTTCTTC.

Comments on this clonotype: The germline gene is not matched at one end of the junction; a read error may be the cause. The chain joins TRBV11-2 to TRBJ2-7; 7 nucleotides line up with TRBD2. Germline V gene lookup returns CDR1 SGHAT and CDR2 FQNNGV. The CDR3 length is 15 residues. DNA for the CDR3: TGTGCCAGCAGCTTAACCGGGACTAACCTTTACGAGCAGTGCTTC. The encoded protein is CASSLTGTNLYEQCF.

Ten or more counts support this clonotype. This chain joins TRBV30 and TRBJ2-7; 7 nucleotides agree with TRBD1. Per germline, CDR1 GTSNPN and CDR2 SVGIG (reference sequence). V lost 3 bases, J lost 0 bases, and 5 bases stayed unmatched. The CDR3 length is 14 residues. CDR3 loop: CAWRLRDSSYEQYF. The CDR3 nucleotides read TGTGCCTGGAGACTCCGGGACAGCTCCTACGAGCAGTACTTC. Full variable domain (outside the CDR3, taken from reference TRBV30 and TRBJ2-7): SQTIHQWPATLVQPVGSPLSLECTVEGTSNPNLYWYRQAAGRGLQLLFYSVGIGQISSEVPQNLSASRPQDRQFILSSKKLLLSDSGFYLCAWRLRDSSYEQYFGPGTRLTVT.

At least ten counts were recorded for this clonotype. CDR3 DNA: TGTGCCAGCAGCTTAGGCCTGGGGGGCATGAACACTGAAGCTTTCTTT. The encoded protein is CASSLGLGGMNTEAFF. The rearrangement joins TRBV13 to TRBJ1-1; the D gene is possibly TRBD1 (6 bases). V was trimmed by 0 bases and J by 0 bases, leaving 11 bases between them. Germline lookup yields CDR1 PRHDT and CDR2 FYEKMQ (reference sequence). The CDR3 has 16 amino acids.

Note on this clonotype: Possible read error: a much larger clone is one base away. V and J are TRBV29-1 and TRBJ1-2; D unresolved. V dropped 7 bases and J dropped 5 bases, with 14 bases sitting between them. The CDR3 is made up of 12 amino acids. The germline V gene encodes CDR1 SQVTM and CDR2 ANQGSEA. CDR3 amino acids: CSAGEGNYGYTF. As DNA, the CDR3 is TGCAGCGCTGGAGAGGGTAATTATGGCTACACCTTC.

This clonotype appeared a few times. The rearrangement uses TRBV4-1 and TRBJ1-2; D is possibly TRBD1 (5 bases). CDR3 size: 15 residues. The V gene's germline CDR1 is MGHRA and CDR2 YSYEKL. Trimming stripped 0 bases from V and 6 bases from J, with 14 bases between. The CDR3 DNA reads TGCGCCAGCAGCCAAGATGATATCCAGGGCGATGGCTACACCTTC. This gives the protein CASSQDDIQGDGYTF.

There are many counts of this clonotype. The chain is built from TRBV18 and TRBJ2-3; D uncertain. V was shortened by 8 bases and J by 0 bases, with 9 bases between the two germline ends. The CDR3 has 13 amino acids. Germline V gene data show CDR1 as KGHSH and CDR2 as LQKENI. The CDR3 is CASSLDSTDTQYF. The CDR3 DNA is TGTGCCAGCAGCTTAGACAGCACAGATACGCAGTATTTT. The full variable domain, with the rest looked up from reference TRBV18 and TRBJ2-3, is NAGVMQNPRHLVRRRGQEARLRCSPMKGHSHVYWYRQLPEEGLKFMVYLQKENIIDESGMPKERFSAEFPKEGPSILRIQQVVRGDSAAYFCASSLDSTDTQYFGPGTRLTVL.

The chain recombines TRBV19 with TRBJ2-3; 10 bases match TRBD1. After removal of 3 bases from V and 5 bases from J, the junction contained 5 bases not matched to a gene. Germline-derived CDR1 and CDR2 are LNHDA and SQIVND (reference sequence). This CDR3 is built from 15 residues. CDR3 sequence: CASSMLGTGEDTQYF. CDR3 nucleotide sequence: TGTGCCAGTAGTATGCTCGGGACAGGGGAAGATACGCAGTATTTT.

Concerning this clonotype: Sequence at one end of the junction differs from germline and may be a read error. V usage is TRBV6-5 and J usage is TRBJ2-7; a possible D gene is TRBD1 (5 bases). Germline assignment: CDR1 MNHEY and CDR2 SVGAGI. The CDR3 has 14 residues. CDR3: CANSYSSRVSEQYF. CDR3 nucleotide sequence: TGTGCCAACAGTTACTCGTCCAGGGTCTCCGAGCAGTACTTC.

This clonotype was seen repeatedly, ten times or more. The rearrangement links TRBV4-2 to TRBJ1-1, with D maybe TRBD1 (5 bases). With 1 base removed from V and 9 bases from J, the gap between germline ends came to 12 bases. Germline V gives CDR1 LGHNA, CDR2 YNFKEQ. The CDR3 consists of 13 residues. The CDR3 DNA follows: TGTGCCAGCAGCCAAGTCGGGGACCAACAAGCTTTCTTT. Amino acid sequence: CASSQVGDQQAFF.